Listed here is a single TCR beta chain. Its specificity is not known. This sample was taken from a study of shared clonotypes between healthy human individuals. With 0 bases removed from V and 3 bases from J, the gap between germline ends came to 10 bases. The V gene's germline CDR1 is SGDLS and CDR2 YYNGEE. The CDR3 has 14 residues. Over several immunoSEQ plates, each subset's genomic DNA was distributed in even portions. Replicate PCRs were loaded with approximately 300 ng DNA from unsorted PBMC, about 30,000 T cell genomes. Libraries were prepared by immunoSEQ multiplex PCR; TCRdb keeps only in-frame clonotypes and omits some of them. This sample has about 490,000 clones, with 81% found just once. Study-wide results and caveats: Researchers sampled only blood; tissue repertoires likely differ. Genetic and exposure-history diversity was limited by the small donor number.

This clonotype originated in a middle-aged woman in good health. Some clones in this sample may be carry-over from other donors' samples. Sequenced material: PBMCs. This chain links TRBV9 with TRBJ2-7; no firm D call. The CDR3 DNA reads TGTGCCAGCAGCGTAGGTACGATGAGCTACGAGCAGTACTTC. It specifies CASSVGTMSYEQYF.